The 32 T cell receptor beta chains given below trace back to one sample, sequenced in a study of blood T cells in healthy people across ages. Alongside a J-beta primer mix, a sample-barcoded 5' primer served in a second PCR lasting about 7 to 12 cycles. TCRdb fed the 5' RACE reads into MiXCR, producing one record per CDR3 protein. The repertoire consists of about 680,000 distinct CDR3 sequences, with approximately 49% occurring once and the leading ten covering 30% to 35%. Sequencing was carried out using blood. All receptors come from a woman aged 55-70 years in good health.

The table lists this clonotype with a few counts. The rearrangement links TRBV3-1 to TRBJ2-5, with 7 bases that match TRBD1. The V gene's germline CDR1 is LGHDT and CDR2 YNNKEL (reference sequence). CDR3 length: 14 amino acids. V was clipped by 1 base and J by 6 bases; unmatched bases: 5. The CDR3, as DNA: TGTGCCAGCAGCCAAGGGGGGACAGAGAAGACCCAGTACTTC. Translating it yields CASSQGGTEKTQYF.

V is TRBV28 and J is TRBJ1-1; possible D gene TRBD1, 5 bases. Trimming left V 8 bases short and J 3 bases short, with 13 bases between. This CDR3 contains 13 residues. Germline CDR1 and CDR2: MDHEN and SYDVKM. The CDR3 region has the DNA TGTGCCAGCGAGGGGCTACGGGACACTGAAGCTTTCTTT. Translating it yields CASEGLRDTEAFF.

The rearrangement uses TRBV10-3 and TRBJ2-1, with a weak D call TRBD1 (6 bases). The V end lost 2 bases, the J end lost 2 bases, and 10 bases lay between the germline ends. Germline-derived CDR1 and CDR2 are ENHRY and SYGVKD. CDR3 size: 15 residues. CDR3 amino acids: CAISEKGVPYNEQFF. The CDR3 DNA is TGTGCCATCAGTGAGAAGGGGGTCCCCTACAATGAGCAGTTCTTC.

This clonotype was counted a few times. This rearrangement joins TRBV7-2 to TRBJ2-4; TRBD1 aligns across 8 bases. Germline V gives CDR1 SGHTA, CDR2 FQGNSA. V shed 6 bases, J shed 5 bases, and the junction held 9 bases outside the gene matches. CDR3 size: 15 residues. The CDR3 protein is CASSSGGRDQNIQYF. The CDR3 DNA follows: TGTGCCAGCAGTTCAGGGGGCAGGGACCAAAACATTCAGTACTTC. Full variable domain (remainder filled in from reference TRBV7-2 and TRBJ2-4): GAGVSQSPSNKVTEKGKDVELRCDPISGHTALYWYRQSLGQGLEFLIYFQGNSAPDKSGLPSDRFSAERTGGSVSTLTIQRTQQEDSAVYLCASSSGGRDQNIQYFGAGTRLSVL.

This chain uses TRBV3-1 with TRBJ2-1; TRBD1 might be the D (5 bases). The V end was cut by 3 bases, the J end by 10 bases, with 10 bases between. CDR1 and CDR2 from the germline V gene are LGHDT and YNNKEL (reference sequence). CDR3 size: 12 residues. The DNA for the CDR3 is TGTGCCAGCAGCCATATACAGGAAGAGCAGTTCTTC. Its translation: CASSHIQEEQFF.

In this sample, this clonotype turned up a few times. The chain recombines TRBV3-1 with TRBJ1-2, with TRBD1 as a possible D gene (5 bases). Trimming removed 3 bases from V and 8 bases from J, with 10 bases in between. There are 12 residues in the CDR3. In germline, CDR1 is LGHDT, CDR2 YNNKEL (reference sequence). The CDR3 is CASSQEGEGYTF. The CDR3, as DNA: TGTGCCAGCAGCCAGGAAGGGGAAGGCTACACCTTC. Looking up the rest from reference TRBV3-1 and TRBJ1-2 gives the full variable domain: DTAVSQTPKYLVTQMGNDKSIKCEQNLGHDTMYWYKQDSKKFLKIMFSYNNKELIINETVPNRFSPKSPDKAHLNLHINSLELGDSAVYFCASSQEGEGYTFGSGTRLTVV.

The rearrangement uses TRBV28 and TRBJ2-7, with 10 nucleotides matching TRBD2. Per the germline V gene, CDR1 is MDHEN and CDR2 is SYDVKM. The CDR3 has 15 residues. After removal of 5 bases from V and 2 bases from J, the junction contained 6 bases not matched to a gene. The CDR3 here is CASSTSGRAPYEQYF. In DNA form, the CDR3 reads TGTGCCAGCAGTACGAGCGGGAGGGCCCCCTACGAGCAGTACTTC.

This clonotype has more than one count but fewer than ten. The CDR3 nucleotides read TGTGCCAGCAGCCAGGTCTTTGTAGGGGCTGAAGCTTTCTTT. This translates into CASSQVFVGAEAFF. The chain couples TRBV4-2 to TRBJ1-1, with a weak D call TRBD1 (5 bases). Trimming stripped 3 bases from V and 6 bases from J, with 14 bases between. Germline V CDR1 and CDR2: LGHNA, YNFKEQ. The CDR3 runs to 14 residues.

The CDR3 region is CASTTCGGRGDTQYF. Here the CDR3 DNA reads TGTGCCAGCACCACCTGCGGGGGTAGAGGGGATACGCAGTATTTT. The chain employs TRBV12-3 or TRBV12-4 and TRBJ2-3; 7 bases fit TRBD2. J lost 6 bases, V lost 7 bases, and 13 bases had no gene match. The CDR3 is 15 residues long.

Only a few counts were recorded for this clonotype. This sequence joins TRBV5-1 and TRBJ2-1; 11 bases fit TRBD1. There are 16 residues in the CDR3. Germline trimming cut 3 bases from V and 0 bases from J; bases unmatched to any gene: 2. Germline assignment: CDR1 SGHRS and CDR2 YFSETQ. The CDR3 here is CASSSGTGGSYNEQFF. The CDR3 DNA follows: TGCGCCAGCAGCTCCGGGACAGGGGGCTCCTACAATGAGCAGTTCTTC.

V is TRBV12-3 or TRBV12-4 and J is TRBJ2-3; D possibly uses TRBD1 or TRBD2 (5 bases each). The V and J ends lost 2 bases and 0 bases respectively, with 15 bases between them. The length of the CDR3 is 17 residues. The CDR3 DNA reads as TGTGCCAGCAGTTTAAGGCTCGGGACCTCTAGCACAGATACGCAGTATTTT. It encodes CASSLRLGTSSTDTQYF.

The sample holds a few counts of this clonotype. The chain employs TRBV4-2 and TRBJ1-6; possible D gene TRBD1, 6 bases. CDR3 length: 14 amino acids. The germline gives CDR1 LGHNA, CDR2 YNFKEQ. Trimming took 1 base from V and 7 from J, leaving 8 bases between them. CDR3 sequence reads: CASSQATGNSPLHF. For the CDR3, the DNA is TGTGCCAGCAGCCAAGCCACAGGGAATTCACCCCTCCACTTT.

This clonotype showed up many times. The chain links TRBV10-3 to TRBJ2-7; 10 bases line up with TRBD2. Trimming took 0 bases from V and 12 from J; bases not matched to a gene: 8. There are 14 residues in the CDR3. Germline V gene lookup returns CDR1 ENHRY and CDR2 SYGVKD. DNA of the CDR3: TGTGCCATCAGTGAGTCTCTAGCGGGAGAGCCACCGTACTTC. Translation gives CAISESLAGEPPYF.

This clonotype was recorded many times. CDR3 sequence reads: CASSQGPLAGDPDTQYF. In DNA form, the CDR3 reads TGTGCCAGCAGCCAAGGACCTCTAGCGGGAGACCCAGATACGCAGTATTTT. The J gene is TRBJ2-3, the V gene TRBV4-2, with TRBD2 matching over 10 bases. V gave up 1 base and J gave up 4 bases; unmatched junction bases: 8. The CDR3 has 17 amino acids. The germline V gene has CDR1 LGHNA and CDR2 YNFKEQ.

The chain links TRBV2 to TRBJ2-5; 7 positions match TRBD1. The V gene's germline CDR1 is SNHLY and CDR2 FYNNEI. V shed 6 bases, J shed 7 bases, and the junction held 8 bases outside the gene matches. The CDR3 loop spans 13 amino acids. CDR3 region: CASSVDRLWTQYF. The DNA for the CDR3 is TGTGCCAGCAGCGTGGACAGGTTGTGGACCCAGTACTTC.

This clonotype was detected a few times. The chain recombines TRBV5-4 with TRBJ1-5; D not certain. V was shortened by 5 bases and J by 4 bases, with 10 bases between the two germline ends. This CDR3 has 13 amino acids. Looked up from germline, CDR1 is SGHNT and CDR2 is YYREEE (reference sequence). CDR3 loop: CASSPGLNQPQHF. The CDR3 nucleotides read TGTGCCAGCAGTCCGGGGTTAAATCAGCCCCAGCATTTT.

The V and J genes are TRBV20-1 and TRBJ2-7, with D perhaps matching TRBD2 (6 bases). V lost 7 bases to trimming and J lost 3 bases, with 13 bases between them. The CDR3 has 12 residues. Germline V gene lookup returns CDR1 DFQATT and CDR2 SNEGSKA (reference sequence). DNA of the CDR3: TGCAGTGGCTTCGGGGGTAACTACGAGCAGTACTTC. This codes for CSGFGGNYEQYF.

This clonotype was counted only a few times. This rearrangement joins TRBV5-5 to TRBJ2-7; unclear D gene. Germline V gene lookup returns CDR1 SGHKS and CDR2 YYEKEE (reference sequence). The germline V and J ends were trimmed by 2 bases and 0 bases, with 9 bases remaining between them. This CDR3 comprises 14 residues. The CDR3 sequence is CASSFPGNSYEQYF. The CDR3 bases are TGTGCCAGCAGCTTTCCAGGAAACTCCTACGAGCAGTACTTC.

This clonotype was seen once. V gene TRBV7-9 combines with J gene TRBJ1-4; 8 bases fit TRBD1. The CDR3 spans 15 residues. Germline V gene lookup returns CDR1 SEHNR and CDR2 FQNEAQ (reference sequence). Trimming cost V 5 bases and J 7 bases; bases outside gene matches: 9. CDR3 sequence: CASSPVPGQAEKLFF. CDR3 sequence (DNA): TGTGCCAGCAGCCCTGTTCCGGGACAGGCTGAAAAACTGTTTTTT.

This chain's CDR3 is CASSLFPSDRGSTDTQYF. CDR3 bases: TGTGCCAGCAGTTTATTCCCTTCGGACAGGGGAAGCACAGATACGCAGTATTTT. The chain has TRBV28 and TRBJ2-3; 9 positions agree with TRBD1. Germline assignment: CDR1 MDHEN and CDR2 SYDVKM. The trim removed 1 base at V and 0 bases at J, leaving 8 bases unmatched. This CDR3 has 18 residues.

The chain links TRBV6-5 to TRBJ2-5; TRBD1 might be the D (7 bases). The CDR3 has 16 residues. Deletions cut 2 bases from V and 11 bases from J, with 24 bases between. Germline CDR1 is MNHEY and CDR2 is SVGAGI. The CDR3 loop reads CASSYGTEGRGNEQYF. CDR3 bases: TGTGCCAGCAGTTACGGGACAGAGGGCCGGGGGAATGAGCAGTACTTC.

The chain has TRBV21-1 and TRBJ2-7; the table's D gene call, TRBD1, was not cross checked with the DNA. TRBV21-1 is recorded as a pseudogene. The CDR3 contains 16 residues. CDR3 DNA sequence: TGTGCCAGCAGCAATACGTCCCGGGACCCGGACTACGAGCAGTACTTC. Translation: CASSNTSRDPDYEQYF.

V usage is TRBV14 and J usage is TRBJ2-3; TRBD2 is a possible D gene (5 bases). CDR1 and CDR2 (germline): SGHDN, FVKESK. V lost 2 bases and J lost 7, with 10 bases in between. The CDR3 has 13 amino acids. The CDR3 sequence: CASSQSNGNTQYF. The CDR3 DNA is TGTGCCAGCAGCCAATCTAACGGGAATACGCAGTATTTT.

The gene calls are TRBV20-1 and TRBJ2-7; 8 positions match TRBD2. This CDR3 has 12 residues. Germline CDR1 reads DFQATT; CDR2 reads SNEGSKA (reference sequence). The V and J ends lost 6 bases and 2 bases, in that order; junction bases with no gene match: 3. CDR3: CSARLATYEQYF. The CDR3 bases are TGCAGTGCAAGACTAGCGACCTACGAGCAGTACTTC.

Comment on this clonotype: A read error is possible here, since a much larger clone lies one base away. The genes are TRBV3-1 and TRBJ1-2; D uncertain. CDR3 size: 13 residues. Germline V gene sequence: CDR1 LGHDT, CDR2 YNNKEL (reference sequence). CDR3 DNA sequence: TGTGCCAGCGGCCAAGGAGGACCGAATGGCTACACCTTC. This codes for CASGQGGPNGYTF. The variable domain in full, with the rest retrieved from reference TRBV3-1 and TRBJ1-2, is DTAVSQTPKYLVTQMGNDKSIKCEQNLGHDTMYWYKQDSKKFLKIMFSYNNKELIINETVPNRFSPKSPDKAHLNLHINSLELGDSAVYFCASGQGGPNGYTFGSGTRLTVV.

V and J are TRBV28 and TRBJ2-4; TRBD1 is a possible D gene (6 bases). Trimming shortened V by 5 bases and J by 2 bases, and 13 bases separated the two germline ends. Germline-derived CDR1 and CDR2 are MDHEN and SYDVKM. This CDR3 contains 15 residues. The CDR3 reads CASSLQQGTKNIQYF. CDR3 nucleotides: TGTGCCAGCAGTCTCCAACAGGGTACCAAAAACATTCAGTACTTC.

For the CDR3, the DNA is TGTGCCAGCAGTGCGACGGGCCCAACCTACGAGCAGTACTTC. It codes for CASSATGPTYEQYF. This chain uses TRBV3-1 with TRBJ2-7; no reliable D call. The CDR3 contains 14 residues. V lost 6 bases to trimming and J lost 2 bases, with 14 bases between them. CDR1 is LGHDT, CDR2 YNNKEL, per germline (reference sequence).

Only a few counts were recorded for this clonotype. CDR3 in amino acids: CAIGTGGETQYF. The CDR3 nucleotides are TGTGCCATCGGGACAGGGGGAGAGACCCAGTACTTC. The V and J genes are TRBV10-3 and TRBJ2-5; 11 bases match TRBD1. V was clipped by 8 bases and J by 4 bases; unmatched bases: 0. From germline, CDR1 is ENHRY and CDR2 SYGVKD. The CDR3 sequence is 12 residues long.

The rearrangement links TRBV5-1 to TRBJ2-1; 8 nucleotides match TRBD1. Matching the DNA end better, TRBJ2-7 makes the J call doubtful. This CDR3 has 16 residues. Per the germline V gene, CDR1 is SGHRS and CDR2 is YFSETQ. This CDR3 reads CASSLDRDRQYNEQYF. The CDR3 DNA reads TGCGCCAGCAGCTTGGATCGGGACAGGCAATACAATGAGCAGTACTTC.

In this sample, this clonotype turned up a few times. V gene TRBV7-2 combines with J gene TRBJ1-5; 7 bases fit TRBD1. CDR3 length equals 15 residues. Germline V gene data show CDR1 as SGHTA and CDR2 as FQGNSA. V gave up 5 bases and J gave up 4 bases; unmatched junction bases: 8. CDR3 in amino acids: CASSRRQGWNQPQHF. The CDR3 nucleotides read TGTGCCAGCAGCCGGAGACAGGGATGGAATCAGCCCCAGCATTTT.

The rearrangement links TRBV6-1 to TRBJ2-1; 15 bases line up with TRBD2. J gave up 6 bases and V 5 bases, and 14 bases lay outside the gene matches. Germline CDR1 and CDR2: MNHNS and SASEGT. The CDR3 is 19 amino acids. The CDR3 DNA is TGTGCCAGCAGTCATGCCGGGGGGGGACTAGCGGGAGGTCGCAATGAGCAGTTCTTC. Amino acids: CASSHAGGGLAGGRNEQFF.

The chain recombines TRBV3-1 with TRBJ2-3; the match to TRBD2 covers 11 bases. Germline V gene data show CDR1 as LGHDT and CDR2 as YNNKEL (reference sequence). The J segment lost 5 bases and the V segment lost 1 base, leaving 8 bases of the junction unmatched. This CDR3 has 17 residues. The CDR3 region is CASSQGRTSGRRDTQYF. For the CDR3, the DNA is TGTGCCAGCAGCCAAGGTCGCACTAGCGGGAGACGAGATACGCAGTATTTT.